Listed here are 4 T cell receptor beta chains from one sample, sequenced in a study of PD-1 blockade in classical Hodgkin lymphoma. Specified time point: cycle 4 day 1 (C4D1), after less than seven weeks of nivolumab. Each patient experienced a relapse that followed autologous stem cell transplantation, and brentuximab vedotin exposure varied. Libraries were prepared by immunoSEQ multiplex PCR; TCRdb keeps only in-frame clonotypes and omits some of them. The sample holds around 45,000 clones; around four fifths are singletons and the top ten take over 35%. This sample comprised peripheral blood mononuclear cells (PBMCs), obtained before the fourth cycle of nivolumab. The receptor set was obtained from a human donor with classical Hodgkin lymphoma.

The chain uses TRBV10-3 and TRBJ1-1; D not certain. This CDR3 spans 14 amino acids. Trimming removed 2 bases at V and 4 bases at J, with 11 bases between. Germline V lookup: CDR1 ENHRY, CDR2 SYGVKD. CDR3 nucleotides: TGTGCCATCAGTGAGCTACGGGGTTCCACTGAAGCTTTCTTT. Translating it yields CAISELRGSTEAFF.

The chain is built from TRBV5-1 and TRBJ2-1; 11 bases line up with TRBD2. Germline values: CDR1 SGHRS, CDR2 YFSETQ. Trimming took 3 bases from V and 3 from J; bases not matched to a gene: 5. This CDR3 spans 16 amino acids. The CDR3 region is CASSWTGLADYNEQFF. Here the CDR3 DNA reads TGCGCCAGCAGCTGGACGGGACTAGCGGACTACAATGAGCAGTTCTTC.

V and J are TRBV19 and TRBJ1-4, with D perhaps TRBD1 (5 bases). The CDR3 consists of 13 residues. The germline CDR1 and CDR2 sequences are LNHDA and SQIVND (reference sequence). Trimming pared 7 bases from V and 7 bases from J, leaving 13 bases between. CDR3 residues: CASTNRLGEKLFF. CDR3 nucleotides: TGTGCCAGTACTAACAGGTTGGGTGAAAAACTGTTTTTT.

V usage is TRBV7-6 and J usage is TRBJ2-5, with 8 bases lining up with TRBD2. The trim removed 2 bases at V and 5 bases at J, leaving 7 bases unmatched. The CDR3 spans 15 residues. Germline loops: CDR1 SGHVS, CDR2 FNYEAQ. The CDR3 nucleotides are TGTGCCAGCAGCTTATACGCGGGGGGACGGGAGACCCAGTACTTC. Amino acid sequence: CASSLYAGGRETQYF.